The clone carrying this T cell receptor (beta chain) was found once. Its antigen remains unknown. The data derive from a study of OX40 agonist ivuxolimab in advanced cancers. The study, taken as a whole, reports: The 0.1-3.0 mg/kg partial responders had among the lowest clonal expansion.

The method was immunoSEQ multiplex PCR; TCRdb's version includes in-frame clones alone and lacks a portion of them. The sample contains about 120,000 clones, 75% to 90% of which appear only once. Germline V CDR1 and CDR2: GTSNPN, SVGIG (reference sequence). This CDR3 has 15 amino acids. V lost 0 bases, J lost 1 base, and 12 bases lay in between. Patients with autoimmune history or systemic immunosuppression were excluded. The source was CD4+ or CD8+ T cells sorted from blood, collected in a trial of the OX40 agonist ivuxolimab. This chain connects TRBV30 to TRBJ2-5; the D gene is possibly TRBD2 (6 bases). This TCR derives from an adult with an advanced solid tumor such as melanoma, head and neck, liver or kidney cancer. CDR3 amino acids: CAWSVRRGGQETQYF. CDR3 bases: TGTGCCTGGAGTGTAAGGCGGGGTGGCCAAGAGACCCAGTACTTC. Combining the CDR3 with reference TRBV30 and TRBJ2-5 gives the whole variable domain SQTIHQWPATLVQPVGSPLSLECTVEGTSNPNLYWYRQAAGRGLQLLFYSVGIGQISSEVPQNLSASRPQDRQFILSSKKLLLSDSGFYLCAWSVRRGGQETQYFGPGTRLLVL.